Below are 27 T cell receptor beta chains sequenced from a single sample in a study of identifying expanded T cells in peripheral blood. The repertoire was sequenced with immunoSEQ multiplex PCR; TCRdb's copy has only in-frame clones and lacks some. The sample holds approximately 100,000 clones; about nine tenths are singletons and the top ten take around 4%. Source material: blood. The source is a person aged 18 to 69 in good health.

The chain carries TRBV2 and TRBJ2-3; D not certain. The CDR3 covers 13 residues. Germline V gives CDR1 SNHLY, CDR2 FYNNEI. V gave up 6 bases and J gave up 2 bases, with 9 bases separating them. The CDR3 nucleotides read TGTGCCAGCAGCCGCACCCTCACAGATACGCAGTATTTT. It is translated as CASSRTLTDTQYF. The variable domain in full, with the rest retrieved from reference TRBV2 and TRBJ2-3, is EPEVTQTPSHQVTQMGQEVILRCVPISNHLYFYWYRQILGQKVEFLVSFYNNEISEKSEIFDDQFSVERPDGSNFTLKIRSTKLEDSAMYFCASSRTLTDTQYFGPGTRLTVL.

This clone came up once. The chain couples TRBV7-6 to TRBJ2-1; no firm D call. Trimming took off 4 bases at V and 0 bases at J, with 10 bases between the two ends. Germline CDR1 is SGHVS and CDR2 is FNYEAQ. The CDR3 has 15 amino acids. CDR3 sequence: CASSSRLDSYNEQFF. Here the CDR3 DNA reads TGTGCCAGCAGCTCGCGTCTAGACTCCTACAATGAGCAGTTCTTC.

The chain couples TRBV7-3 to TRBJ1-4, with 9 bases matching TRBD1. Germline V gene data show CDR1 as SGHTA and CDR2 as FQGTGA. The CDR3 is 15 residues long. Unmatched junction bases numbered 1, after V lost 0 bases and J lost 5 bases. This chain's CDR3 is CASSLTGTGNEKLFF. The CDR3 DNA reads as TGTGCCAGCAGCTTAACGGGGACAGGGAATGAAAAACTGTTTTTT.

The chain uses TRBV29-1 and TRBJ1-2, with D possibly being TRBD1 (6 bases). Per germline, CDR1 SQVTM and CDR2 ANQGSEA. The CDR3 length is 15 residues. V dropped 4 bases and J dropped 3 bases, with 18 bases sitting between them. In DNA, the CDR3 is TGCAGCGTTGGAGGACCCCCATCAGGGGACTATGGCTACACCTTC. This gives the protein CSVGGPPSGDYGYTF.

The V call is TRBV10-3, the J call TRBJ2-1; 10 bases line up with TRBD2. In germline, CDR1 is ENHRY, CDR2 SYGVKD. This CDR3 spans 14 amino acids. Trimming removed 10 bases from V and 4 bases from J; junction bases left unmatched: 7. The CDR3, as DNA: TGTGCCAGCAGCACTAGCGGGGAATACAATGAGCAGTTCTTC. It codes for CASSTSGEYNEQFF.

CDR3 sequence: CAWSVTGYEQYF. CDR3 sequence (DNA): TGTGCCTGGAGTGTGACCGGCTACGAGCAGTACTTC. V gene TRBV30 combines with J gene TRBJ2-7; no clear D. The V end was cut by 0 bases, the J end by 3 bases, with 6 bases between. Germline V gene sequence: CDR1 GTSNPN, CDR2 SVGIG (reference sequence). This CDR3 region has 12 residues.

The chain has TRBV2 and TRBJ1-2; D gene unclear. The CDR3 covers 11 residues. CDR1 is SNHLY, CDR2 FYNNEI, per germline. V dropped 7 bases and J dropped 5 bases, with 8 bases sitting between them. DNA for the CDR3: TGTGCCAGCACTCTGGGGTATGGCTACACCTTC. Encoded protein: CASTLGYGYTF.

The rearrangement uses TRBV11-1 and TRBJ1-4; 9 bases map to TRBD1. The J segment lost 10 bases and the V segment lost 5 bases, leaving 14 bases of the junction unmatched. Germline loops: CDR1 SGHAT, CDR2 FQDESV (reference sequence). This CDR3 region has 16 residues. The CDR3 loop reads CASSPGQGRTERKLFF. In DNA form, the CDR3 reads TGTGCCAGCAGCCCCGGACAGGGGAGGACTGAACGAAAACTGTTTTTT.

The chain employs TRBV5-6 and TRBJ2-2; 10 nucleotides line up with TRBD1. Germline assignment: CDR1 SGHDT and CDR2 YYEEEE. Losses at the gene ends were 4 bases for V and 8 bases for J; bases not matched to a gene: 8. There are 15 residues in the CDR3. CDR3: CASSRTGGIGGELFF. The CDR3 DNA reads TGTGCCAGCAGCCGGACAGGGGGAATCGGAGGGGAGCTGTTTTTT. Combining the CDR3 with reference TRBV5-6 and TRBJ2-2 gives the whole variable domain DAGVTQSPTHLIKTRGQQVTLRCSPKSGHDTVSWYQQALGQGPQFIFQYYEEEERQRGNFPDRFSGHQFPNYSSELNVNALLLGDSALYLCASSRTGGIGGELFFGEGSRLTVL.

This chain uses TRBV9 with TRBJ1-1, with a weak D call TRBD1 (5 bases). This CDR3 is built from 15 residues. Trimming removed 0 bases at V and 1 base at J, with 10 bases between. Germline CDR1 SGDLS, CDR2 YYNGEE. The CDR3 nucleotides are TGTGCCAGCAGCGTAGATGTCAGGGAGAACACTGAAGCTTTCTTT. Its translation: CASSVDVRENTEAFF.

This clone was picked up one time. This chain connects TRBV30 to TRBJ2-4, with TRBD1 matching 8 bases. Germline V CDR1 and CDR2: GTSNPN, SVGIG (reference sequence). CDR3 size: 12 residues. J was trimmed by 7 bases and V by 5 bases; bases with no gene match: 4. In DNA form, the CDR3 reads TGTGCCTGGGCAGGGGGCATGAACATTCAGTACTTC. Amino acid sequence: CAWAGGMNIQYF.

The genes are TRBV30 and TRBJ2-1; tentatively, D is TRBD1 or TRBD2 (5 bases each). The ends were cut back, 4 bases at V and 4 bases at J, with 20 bases in the middle. From germline, CDR1 is GTSNPN and CDR2 SVGIG (reference sequence). The CDR3 totals 16 residues. The CDR3 DNA reads TGTGCCTGGACCAATCGGGTCGGGGCCCTTTACAATGAGCAGTTCTTC. Protein sequence: CAWTNRVGALYNEQFF. Drawing the rest from reference TRBV30 and TRBJ2-1, the complete variable domain is SQTIHQWPATLVQPVGSPLSLECTVEGTSNPNLYWYRQAAGRGLQLLFYSVGIGQISSEVPQNLSASRPQDRQFILSSKKLLLSDSGFYLCAWTNRVGALYNEQFFGPGTRLTVL.

The rearrangement links TRBV7-9 to TRBJ1-4; perhaps TRBD1 as D (5 bases). Trimming left V 5 bases short and J 7 bases short, with 8 bases between. The CDR3 spans 12 residues. Germline lookup yields CDR1 SEHNR and CDR2 FQNEAQ (reference sequence). CDR3: CASSPGTEKLFF. DNA for the CDR3: TGTGCCAGCAGCCCCGGGACTGAAAAACTGTTTTTT.

The rearrangement links TRBV4-1 to TRBJ2-1; D not resolved. The CDR3 consists of 13 residues. Trimming shortened V by 2 bases and J by 7 bases, and 9 bases separated the two germline ends. Germline V CDR1 and CDR2: MGHRA, YSYEKL. CDR3 sequence (DNA): TGCGCCAGCAGCCAACAGCAGTGGAATGAGCAGTTCTTC. It yields the protein CASSQQQWNEQFF.

This clone was detected once. This chain connects TRBV29-1 to TRBJ1-1; TRBD1 matches 10 bases. CDR1 is SQVTM, CDR2 ANQGSEA, per germline. The CDR3 length is 13 residues. Germline trimming cut 4 bases from V and 5 bases from J; bases unmatched to any gene: 4. The CDR3 coding sequence is TGCAGCGTTGCTAGGACAGGGGGGACTGAAGCTTTCTTT. Its translation is CSVARTGGTEAFF.

V is TRBV5-4 and J is TRBJ2-3; TRBD2 matches 9 bases. The germline gives CDR1 SGHNT, CDR2 YYREEE (reference sequence). This CDR3 is 17 amino acids long. With 2 bases clipped from V and 5 bases from J, the junction kept 12 bases outside the gene matches. The CDR3 spells CASSFGLTSGLGDTQYF. CDR3 DNA sequence: TGTGCCAGCAGCTTCGGATTGACTAGCGGACTGGGAGATACGCAGTATTTT.

This chain links TRBV6-1 with TRBJ1-5, with TRBD1 matching over 7 bases. The ends lost 0 bases at V and 6 bases at J; junction bases unmatched: 5. This CDR3 has 15 residues. The germline V gene has CDR1 MNHNS and CDR2 SASEGT. The CDR3 coding sequence is TGTGCCAGCAGTGAAGCGCAGGGGGGGTCTCAGCCCCAGCATTTT. It specifies CASSEAQGGSQPQHF.

V usage is TRBV7-3 and J usage is TRBJ2-3; D call uncertain. Trimming stripped 5 bases from V and 6 bases from J, with 12 bases between. The CDR3 has 13 amino acids. The V gene's germline CDR1 is SGHTA and CDR2 FQGTGA. In DNA form, the CDR3 reads TGTGCCAGCAGCCGCGATAGTCCCGATACGCAGTATTTT. This encodes CASSRDSPDTQYF.

The chain couples TRBV5-6 to TRBJ2-7; D uncertain. Trimming took off 3 bases at V and 7 bases at J, with 11 bases between the two ends. Germline V gene data show CDR1 as SGHDT and CDR2 as YYEEEE. The CDR3 consists of 12 residues. For the CDR3, the DNA is TGTGCCAGCAGCTCACTCCTGGGGGAGCAGTACTTC. Its translation is CASSSLLGEQYF.

This chain uses TRBV5-4 with TRBJ2-1, with unresolved D. The germline gives CDR1 SGHNT, CDR2 YYREEE (reference sequence). The CDR3 has 13 amino acids. Between the trimmed V and J ends, which lost 2 bases and 2 bases, there was a span of 5 bases. The CDR3 here is CASSLETYNEQFF. The CDR3 bases are TGTGCCAGCAGCTTAGAGACCTACAATGAGCAGTTCTTC. Complete variable domain (other parts from reference TRBV5-4 and TRBJ2-1): ETGVTQSPTHLIKTRGQQVTLRCSSQSGHNTVSWYQQALGQGPQFIFQYYREEENGRGNFPPRFSGLQFPNYSSELNVNALELDDSALYLCASSLETYNEQFFGPGTRLTVL.

This clone was counted a few times. The CDR3 nucleotides read TGTGCCAGCAGTGACTCGGGACAGGGGGAGATCGGGGAGCTGTTTTTT. Residues: CASSDSGQGEIGELFF. V and J are TRBV6-4 and TRBJ2-2, with TRBD1 identical over 11 bases. The CDR3 covers 16 residues. The V segment lost 0 bases and the J segment 7 bases; nucleotides outside the gene matches: 4. Germline assignment: CDR1 MRHNA and CDR2 SNTAGT.

The rearrangement joins TRBV10-3 to TRBJ2-2; D may be TRBD1 (6 bases). This CDR3 is 13 amino acids long. CDR1 is ENHRY and CDR2 is SYGVKD in the germline V gene. Trimming removed 10 bases from V and 4 bases from J, with 13 bases in between. CDR3 nucleotide sequence: TGTGCCAGCCACAGGGTCGGCACCGGGGAGCTGTTTTTT. Translation gives CASHRVGTGELFF.

This rearrangement joins TRBV10-2 to TRBJ2-5; 10 bases agree with TRBD2. In germline, CDR1 is WSHSY, CDR2 SAAADI. V lost 0 bases, J lost 5 bases, and 9 bases stayed unmatched. The CDR3 is 17 amino acids. This chain's CDR3 is CASSESPSGGPGETQYF. The CDR3 coding sequence is TGCGCCAGCAGTGAGTCGCCTAGCGGGGGCCCCGGGGAGACCCAGTACTTC.

This clone is labeled medium-sized (0.01 to 0.1%). This chain uses TRBV7-9 with TRBJ2-1; 7 nucleotides align to TRBD2. J gave up 8 bases and V 1 base, and 5 bases lay outside the gene matches. The CDR3 covers 14 residues. The germline V gene has CDR1 SEHNR and CDR2 FQNEAQ (reference sequence). DNA for the CDR3: TGTGCCAGCAGCTTAGGAGGCGGGAGTGATGAGCAGTTCTTC. This encodes CASSLGGGSDEQFF.

The rearrangement joins TRBV7-9 to TRBJ2-7; D is possibly TRBD1 or TRBD2 (6 bases each). There are 12 residues in the CDR3. The germline V gene encodes CDR1 SEHNR and CDR2 FQNEAQ (reference sequence). V was shortened by 11 bases and J by 6 bases, with 17 bases between the two germline ends. Written as DNA, the CDR3 is TGTGCCGGGTGGGCCAGGGGAGGCGAGCAGTACTTC. Residues: CAGWARGGEQYF.

This chain connects TRBV12-5 to TRBJ2-1, with 9 bases fitting TRBD2. The CDR3 has 14 residues. Germline CDR1 and CDR2: LGHNT and FRNRAP. Trimming removed 8 bases from V and 9 bases from J; junction bases left unmatched: 11. CDR3 residues: CASSPAGGRSEQFF. CDR3 sequence (DNA): TGTGCTAGTAGTCCAGCGGGAGGTCGGAGTGAGCAGTTCTTC.

This clone was seen only a few times. The chain carries TRBV28 and TRBJ2-7, with unresolved D. V was pared by 2 bases and J by 5 bases, with 4 bases between. The CDR3 consists of 11 residues. Germline assignment: CDR1 MDHEN and CDR2 SYDVKM. As DNA, the CDR3 is TGTGCCAGCAGTTTACTTGACGAGCAGTACTTC. Translation gives CASSLLDEQYF.